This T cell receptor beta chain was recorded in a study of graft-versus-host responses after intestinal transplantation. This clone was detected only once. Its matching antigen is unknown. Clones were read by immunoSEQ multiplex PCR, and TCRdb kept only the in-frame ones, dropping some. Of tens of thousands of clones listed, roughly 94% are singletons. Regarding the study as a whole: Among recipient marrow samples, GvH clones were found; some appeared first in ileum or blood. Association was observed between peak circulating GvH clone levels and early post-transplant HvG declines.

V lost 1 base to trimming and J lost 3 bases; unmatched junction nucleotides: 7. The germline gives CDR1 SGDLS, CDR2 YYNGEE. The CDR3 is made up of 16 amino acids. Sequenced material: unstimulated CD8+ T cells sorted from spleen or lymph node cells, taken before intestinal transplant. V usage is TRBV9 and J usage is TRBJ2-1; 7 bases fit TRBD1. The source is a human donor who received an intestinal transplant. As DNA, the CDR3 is TGTGCCAGCAGCGTATCCGGGACAGTGGACTACAATGAGCAGTTCTTC. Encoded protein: CASSVSGTVDYNEQFF.